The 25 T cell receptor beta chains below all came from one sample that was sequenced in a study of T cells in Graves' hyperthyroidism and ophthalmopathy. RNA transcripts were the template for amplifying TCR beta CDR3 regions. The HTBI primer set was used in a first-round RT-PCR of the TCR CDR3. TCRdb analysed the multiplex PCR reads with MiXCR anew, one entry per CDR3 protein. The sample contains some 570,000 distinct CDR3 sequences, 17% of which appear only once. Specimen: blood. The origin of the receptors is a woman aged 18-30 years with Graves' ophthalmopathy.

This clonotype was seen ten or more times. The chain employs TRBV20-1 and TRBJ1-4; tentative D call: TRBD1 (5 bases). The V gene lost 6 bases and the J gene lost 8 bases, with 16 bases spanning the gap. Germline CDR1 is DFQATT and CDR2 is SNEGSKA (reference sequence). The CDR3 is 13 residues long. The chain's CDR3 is CSAAPGLREKLFF. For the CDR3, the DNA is TGCAGTGCAGCCCCAGGGCTTCGGGAAAAACTGTTTTTT.

The CDR3 region has the DNA TGTGCCAGCAGCTCGGACAGCCGGAACACTGAAGCTTTCTTT. Residues: CASSSDSRNTEAFF. J is TRBJ1-1 and V is TRBV7-9, with TRBD1 as a possible D gene (6 bases). Germline CDR1 is SEHNR and CDR2 is FQNEAQ (reference sequence). The CDR3 loop spans 14 amino acids. V lost 4 bases and J 1 base, leaving 10 bases between the germline ends. Full variable domain (remainder filled in from reference TRBV7-9 and TRBJ1-1): DTGVSQNPRHKITKRGQNVTFRCDPISEHNRLYWYRQTLGQGPEFLTYFQNEAQLEKSRLLSDRFSAERPKGSFSTLEIQRTEQGDSAMYLCASSSDSRNTEAFFGQGTRLTVV.

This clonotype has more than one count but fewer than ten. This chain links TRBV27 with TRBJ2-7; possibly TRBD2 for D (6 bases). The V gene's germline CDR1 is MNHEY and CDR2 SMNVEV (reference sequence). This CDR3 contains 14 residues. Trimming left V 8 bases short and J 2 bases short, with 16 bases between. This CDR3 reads CASAAGRLPYEQYF. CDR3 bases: TGTGCCAGCGCGGCGGGACGGCTGCCCTACGAGCAGTACTTC.

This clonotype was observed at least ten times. CDR3 DNA sequence: TGTGCCAGCAACCGGTGGGAGTACAATGAGCAGTTCTTC. Translating it yields CASNRWEYNEQFF. The chain combines TRBV5-8 with TRBJ2-1; D may be TRBD2 (5 bases). The germline V and J ends were trimmed by 6 bases and 4 bases, with 11 bases remaining between them. From germline, CDR1 is SGHTS and CDR2 YDEGEE. The CDR3 sequence is 13 residues long.

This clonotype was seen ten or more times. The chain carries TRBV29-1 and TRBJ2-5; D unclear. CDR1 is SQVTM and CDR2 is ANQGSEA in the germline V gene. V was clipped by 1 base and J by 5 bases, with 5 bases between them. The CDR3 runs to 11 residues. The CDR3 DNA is TGCAGCGTTGAAGGAGGCGAGACCCAGTACTTC. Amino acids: CSVEGGETQYF. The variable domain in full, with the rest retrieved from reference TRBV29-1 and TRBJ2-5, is SAVISQKPSRDICQRGTSLTIQCQVDSQVTMMFWYRQQPGQSLTLIATANQGSEATYESGFVIDKFPISRPNLTFSTLTVSNMSPEDSSIYLCSVEGGETQYFGPGTRLLVL.

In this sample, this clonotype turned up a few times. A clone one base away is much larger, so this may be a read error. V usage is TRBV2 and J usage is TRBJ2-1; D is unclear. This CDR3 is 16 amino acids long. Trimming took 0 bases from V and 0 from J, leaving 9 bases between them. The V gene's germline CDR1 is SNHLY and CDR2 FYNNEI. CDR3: CASSEAAGSSYNEQFF. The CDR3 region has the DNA TGTGCCAGCAGTGAAGCGGCAGGCAGCTCCTACAATGAGCAGTTCTTC.

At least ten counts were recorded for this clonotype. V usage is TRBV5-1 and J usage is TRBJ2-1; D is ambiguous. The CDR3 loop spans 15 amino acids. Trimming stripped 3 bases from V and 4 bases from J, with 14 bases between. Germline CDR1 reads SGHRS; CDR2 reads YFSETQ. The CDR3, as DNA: TGCGCCAGCAGCTCAACGAAGGACGGATACAATGAGCAGTTCTTC. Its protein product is CASSSTKDGYNEQFF.

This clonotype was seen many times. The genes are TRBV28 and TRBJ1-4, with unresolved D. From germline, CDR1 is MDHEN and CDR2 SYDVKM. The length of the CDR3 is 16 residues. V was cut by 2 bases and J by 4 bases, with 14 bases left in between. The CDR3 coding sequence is TGTGCCAGCAGTTTAAGAGGCGGCGCGGTTAATGAAAAACTGTTTTTT. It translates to CASSLRGGAVNEKLFF.

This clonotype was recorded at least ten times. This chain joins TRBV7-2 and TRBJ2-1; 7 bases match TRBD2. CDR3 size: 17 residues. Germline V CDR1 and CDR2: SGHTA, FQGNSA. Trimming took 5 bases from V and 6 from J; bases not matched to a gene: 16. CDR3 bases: TGTGCCAGCAGCCACACTCAAGCGGGAACGATTCTCAATGAGCAGTTCTTC. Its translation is CASSHTQAGTILNEQFF.

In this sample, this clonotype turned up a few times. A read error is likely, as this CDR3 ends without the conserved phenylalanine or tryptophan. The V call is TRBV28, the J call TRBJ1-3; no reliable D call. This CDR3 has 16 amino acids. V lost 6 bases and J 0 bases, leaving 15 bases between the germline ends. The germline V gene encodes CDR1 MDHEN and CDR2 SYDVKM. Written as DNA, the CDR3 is TGTGCCAGCAGCCCCGCGCAGACGAGCTCTGGAAACACCATATATCTT. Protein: CASSPAQTSSGNTIYL.

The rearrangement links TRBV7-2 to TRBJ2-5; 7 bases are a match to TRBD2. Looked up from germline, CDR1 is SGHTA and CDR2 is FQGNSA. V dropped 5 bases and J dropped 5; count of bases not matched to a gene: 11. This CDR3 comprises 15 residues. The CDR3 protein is CASSPEYSGFETQYF. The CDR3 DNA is TGTGCCAGCAGCCCGGAATATAGCGGGTTTGAGACCCAGTACTTC.

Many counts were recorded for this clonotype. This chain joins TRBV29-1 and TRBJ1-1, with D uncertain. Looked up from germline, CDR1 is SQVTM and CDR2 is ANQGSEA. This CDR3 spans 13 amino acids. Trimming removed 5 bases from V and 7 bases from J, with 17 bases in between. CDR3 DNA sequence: TGCAGCGTTTTCTATCGGGGAAATAATGAAGCTTTCTTT. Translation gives CSVFYRGNNEAFF.

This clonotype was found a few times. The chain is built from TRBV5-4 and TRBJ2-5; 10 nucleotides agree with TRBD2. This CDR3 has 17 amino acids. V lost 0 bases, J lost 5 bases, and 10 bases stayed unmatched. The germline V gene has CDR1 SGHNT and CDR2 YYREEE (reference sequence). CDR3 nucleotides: TGTGCCAGCAGCTTGGCATTAGCGGGAGGATTAACGGAGACCCAGTACTTC. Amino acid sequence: CASSLALAGGLTETQYF.

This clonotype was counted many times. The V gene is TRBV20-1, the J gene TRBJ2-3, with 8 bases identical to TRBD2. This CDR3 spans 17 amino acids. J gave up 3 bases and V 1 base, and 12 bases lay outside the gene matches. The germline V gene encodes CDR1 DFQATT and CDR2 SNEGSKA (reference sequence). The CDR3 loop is CSARGRDGASGTDTQYF. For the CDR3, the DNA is TGCAGTGCTAGAGGAAGGGATGGGGCTAGCGGGACAGATACGCAGTATTTT.

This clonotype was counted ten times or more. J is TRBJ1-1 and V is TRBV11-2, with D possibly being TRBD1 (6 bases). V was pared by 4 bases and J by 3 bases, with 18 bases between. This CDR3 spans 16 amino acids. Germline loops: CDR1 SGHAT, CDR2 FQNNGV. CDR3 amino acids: CASSWLKTGWDTEAFF. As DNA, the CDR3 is TGTGCCAGCAGCTGGTTAAAGACAGGATGGGACACTGAAGCTTTCTTT. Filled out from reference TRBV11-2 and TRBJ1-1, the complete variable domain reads EAGVAQSPRYKIIEKRQSVAFWCNPISGHATLYWYQQILGQGPKLLIQFQNNGVVDDSQLPKDRFSAERLKGVDSTLKIQPAKLEDSAVYLCASSWLKTGWDTEAFFGQGTRLTVV.

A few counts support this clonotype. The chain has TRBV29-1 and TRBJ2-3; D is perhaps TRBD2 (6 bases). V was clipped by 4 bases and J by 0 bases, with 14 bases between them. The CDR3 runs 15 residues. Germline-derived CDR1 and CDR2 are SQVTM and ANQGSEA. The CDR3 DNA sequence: TGCAGCGTTGCGGGACTTCAGTGGAGCACAGATACGCAGTATTTT. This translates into CSVAGLQWSTDTQYF.

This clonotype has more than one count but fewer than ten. CDR3 sequence reads: CASSLRLAGQFF. DNA of the CDR3: TGTGCCAGCTCACTCCGACTAGCGGGGCAGTTCTTC. The chain joins TRBV18 to TRBJ2-1; 10 bases fit TRBD2. This CDR3 spans 12 amino acids. The germline V gene has CDR1 KGHSH and CDR2 LQKENI. V lost 4 bases and J lost 12; bases outside the gene matches: 3.

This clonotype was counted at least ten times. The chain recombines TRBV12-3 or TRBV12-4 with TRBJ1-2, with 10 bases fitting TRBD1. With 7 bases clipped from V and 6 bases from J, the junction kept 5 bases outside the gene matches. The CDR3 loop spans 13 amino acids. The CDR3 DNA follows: TGTGCCAGCACCCTGACAGGGGGCGATGGCTACACCTTC. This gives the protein CASTLTGGDGYTF.

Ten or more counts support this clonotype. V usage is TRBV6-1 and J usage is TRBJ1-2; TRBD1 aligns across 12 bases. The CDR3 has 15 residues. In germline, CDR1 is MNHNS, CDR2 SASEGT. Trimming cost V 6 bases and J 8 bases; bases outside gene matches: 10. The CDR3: CASSRSGQGAGGYTF. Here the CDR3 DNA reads TGTGCCAGCAGCAGATCGGGACAGGGGGCGGGGGGCTACACCTTC.

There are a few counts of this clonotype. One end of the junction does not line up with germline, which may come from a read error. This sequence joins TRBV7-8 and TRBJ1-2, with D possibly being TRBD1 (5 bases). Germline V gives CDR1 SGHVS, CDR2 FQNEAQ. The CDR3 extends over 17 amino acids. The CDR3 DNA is TGTACCAGCAGCTTAGTTTCTGTGACAGAAGCTAACTATGGCTACACCTTC. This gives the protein CTSSLVSVTEANYGYTF.

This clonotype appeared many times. CDR3 DNA: TGTGCCAGCAGTGAAGGAAGGCGAGAAGCTTTCTTT. This translates into CASSEGRREAFF. The chain carries TRBV6-1 and TRBJ1-1, with unresolved D. The CDR3 has 12 amino acids. Trimming shortened V by 1 base and J by 8 bases, and 8 bases separated the two germline ends. The germline CDR1 and CDR2 sequences are MNHNS and SASEGT.

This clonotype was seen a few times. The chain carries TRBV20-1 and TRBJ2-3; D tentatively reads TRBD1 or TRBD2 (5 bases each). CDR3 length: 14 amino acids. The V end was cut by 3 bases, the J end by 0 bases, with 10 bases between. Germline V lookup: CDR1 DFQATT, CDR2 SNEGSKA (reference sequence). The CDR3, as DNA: TGCAGTGCTAGCGGGACGGGAAGCACAGATACGCAGTATTTT. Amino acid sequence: CSASGTGSTDTQYF.

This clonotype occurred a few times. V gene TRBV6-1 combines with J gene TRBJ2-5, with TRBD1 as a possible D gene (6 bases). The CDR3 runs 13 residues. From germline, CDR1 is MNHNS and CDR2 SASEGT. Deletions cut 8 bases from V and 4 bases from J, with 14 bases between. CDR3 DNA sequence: TGTGCCAGCCGAACAACAGGGATAGAGACCCAGTACTTC. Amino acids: CASRTTGIETQYF.

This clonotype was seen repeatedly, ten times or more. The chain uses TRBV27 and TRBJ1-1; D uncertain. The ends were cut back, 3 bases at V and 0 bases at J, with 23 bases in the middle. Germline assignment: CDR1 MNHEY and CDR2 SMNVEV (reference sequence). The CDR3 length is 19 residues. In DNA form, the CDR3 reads TGTGCCAGCAGTTTTTCTTATACCCTACTAAGCGGATTGAACACTGAAGCTTTCTTT. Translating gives CASSFSYTLLSGLNTEAFF.

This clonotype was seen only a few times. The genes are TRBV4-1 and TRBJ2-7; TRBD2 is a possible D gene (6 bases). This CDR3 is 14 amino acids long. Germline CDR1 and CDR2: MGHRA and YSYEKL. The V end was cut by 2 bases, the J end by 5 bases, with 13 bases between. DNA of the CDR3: TGCGCCAGCAGCCAACCGGGACTCTCGGACGAGCAGTACTTC. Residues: CASSQPGLSDEQYF.